One sample yielded the 13 T cell receptor beta chains listed below, sequenced in a study of T cells in Graves' hyperthyroidism and ophthalmopathy. Regions amplified from RNA transcripts were the TCR beta CDR3 regions. Initially, a first-round RT-PCR of the TCR CDR3 employed the HTBI primer set. TCRdb re-called the multiplex PCR reads through MiXCR, storing one row per CDR3 protein. The repertoire holds 650,000 to 750,000 distinct CDR3 sequences, with 12% to 15% as singletons. The sequencing input was blood. The receptors were sampled from a woman under 30 with Graves' hyperthyroidism.

The chain combines TRBV12-3 or TRBV12-4 with TRBJ2-1, with TRBD2 as a possible D gene (6 bases). Trimming removed 7 bases at V and 6 bases at J, with 19 bases between. The CDR3 covers 15 residues. The CDR3 loop is CASTQRDSRLNEQFF. For the CDR3, the DNA is TGTGCCAGCACCCAGAGGGACTCGCGTCTCAATGAGCAGTTCTTC.

This clonotype was picked up many times. The chain combines TRBV2 with TRBJ2-7, with D possibly TRBD1 on 5 matching bases. CDR1 is SNHLY and CDR2 is FYNNEI in the germline V gene. This CDR3 contains 14 residues. V gave up 1 base and J gave up 7 bases, with 14 bases separating them. CDR3 sequence reads: CASSEEVAGREQYF. The CDR3 DNA is TGTGCCAGCAGTGAAGAGGTGGCAGGGCGGGAGCAGTACTTC.

There are many counts of this clonotype. V usage is TRBV7-8 and J usage is TRBJ2-4; 7 nucleotides align to TRBD2. V gave up 2 bases and J gave up 2 bases; unmatched junction bases: 6. CDR1 SGHVS and CDR2 FQNEAQ come from the germline V gene. The CDR3 has 16 residues. The CDR3 loop is CASSLQSSGTKNIQYF. The CDR3 coding sequence is TGTGCCAGCAGCTTACAGTCTAGCGGAACCAAAAACATTCAGTACTTC.

The chain recombines TRBV15 with TRBJ1-5, with D perhaps matching TRBD1 (6 bases). Germline loops: CDR1 LNHNV, CDR2 YYDKDF (reference sequence). The V and J ends lost 6 bases and 6 bases respectively, with 15 bases between them. CDR3 length: 14 residues. This CDR3 is CATRGEGVGQPQHF. The CDR3 nucleotides are TGTGCCACCAGAGGGGAGGGGGTTGGTCAGCCCCAGCATTTT.

The V and J genes are TRBV4-2 and TRBJ2-7; D is unclear. CDR1 and CDR2 (germline): LGHNA, YNFKEQ. The CDR3 extends over 14 amino acids. V shed 3 bases and J shed 8 bases, with 17 bases lying between them. Here the CDR3 reads CASSQMGGDGKQYF. CDR3 in DNA: TGTGCCAGCAGCCAGATGGGTGGAGATGGCAAGCAGTACTTC.

In its sample, this clonotype was seen a few times. The genes are TRBV7-9 and TRBJ2-7; D not resolved. V was pared by 4 bases and J by 5 bases, with 21 bases between. Per germline, CDR1 SEHNR and CDR2 FQNEAQ (reference sequence). The CDR3 length is 16 residues. DNA of the CDR3: TGTGCCAGCAGCTGGCCAAAGGAACTTGCCACAAACGAGCAGTACTTC. Its protein is CASSWPKELATNEQYF.

This clonotype has ten or more counts. This chain joins TRBV28 and TRBJ1-1; the D is unclear. V was clipped by 2 bases and J by 8 bases, with 12 bases between them. Germline-derived CDR1 and CDR2 are MDHEN and SYDVKM. The CDR3 sequence is 13 residues long. The CDR3 loop is CASSLVSRREAFF. In nucleotides, the CDR3 is TGTGCCAGCAGTTTAGTGAGCCGCCGGGAAGCTTTCTTT.

There are a few counts of this clonotype. The chain links TRBV7-9 to TRBJ1-2; D remains unclear. V was shortened by 2 bases and J by 5 bases, with 12 bases between the two germline ends. Germline assignment: CDR1 SEHNR and CDR2 FQNEAQ (reference sequence). The CDR3 loop spans 14 amino acids. CDR3 nucleotide sequence: TGTGCCAGCAGCTTAAAGGGCGCAACTTATGGCTACACCTTC. Its protein is CASSLKGATYGYTF.

The J gene is TRBJ2-1, the V gene TRBV12-3 or TRBV12-4; D may be TRBD2 (6 bases). The V end was cut by 3 bases, the J end by 10 bases, with 19 bases between. CDR3 size: 15 residues. In DNA, the CDR3 is TGTGCCAGCAGTTTCGGCGAGGACGACCGGGGGGAGCAGTTCTTC. As protein: CASSFGEDDRGEQFF.

J is TRBJ2-5 and V is TRBV11-2, with D tentatively TRBD1 (6 bases). Germline CDR1 reads SGHAT; CDR2 reads FQNNGV. V was cut by 5 bases and J by 2 bases, with 21 bases left in between. CDR3 length: 17 residues. In nucleotides, the CDR3 is TGTGCCAGCAGCCTGTCTCCCCCAAACAGGGCACAAGAGACCCAGTACTTC. Its translation: CASSLSPPNRAQETQYF.

V and J are TRBV5-1 and TRBJ2-3; D not certain. Trimming left V 6 bases short and J 3 bases short, with 20 bases between. Germline V gene sequence: CDR1 SGHRS, CDR2 YFSETQ. CDR3 size: 16 residues. CDR3 DNA sequence: TGCGCCAGCAAACCCACGAGTGGGGTAAGGACAGATACGCAGTATTTT. Amino acid sequence: CASKPTSGVRTDTQYF.

The chain couples TRBV4-3 to TRBJ2-1; TRBD2 matches 9 bases. Germline CDR1 LGHNA, CDR2 YSLEER. V lost 0 bases, J lost 2 bases, and 2 bases stayed unmatched. CDR3 length: 16 amino acids. CDR3 loop: CASSQDRTSAYNEQFF. The CDR3 DNA sequence: TGCGCCAGCAGCCAAGACAGGACTAGCGCCTACAATGAGCAGTTCTTC.

Many counts were recorded for this clonotype. The chain couples TRBV2 to TRBJ2-7; no reliable D call. The V gene lost 4 bases and the J gene lost 0 bases, with 13 bases spanning the gap. Germline V gene data show CDR1 as SNHLY and CDR2 as FYNNEI. CDR3 length: 15 residues. CDR3 loop: CASSAQAPSSYEQYF. The CDR3 coding sequence is TGTGCCAGCAGTGCCCAGGCCCCAAGCTCCTACGAGCAGTACTTC.